The 17 T cell receptor beta chains presented below share a single source sample, sequenced in a study of T cell changes during pregnancy in multiple sclerosis. Sequenced by immunoSEQ multiplex PCR; TCRdb stores in-frame clones only, minus some. The sample holds about 70,000 clones, 85% to 95% seen once. The material was CD4+ T cells from peripheral blood mononuclear cells, obtained after pregnancy. The receptors here all came from a female donor with multiple sclerosis, enrolled in a pregnancy study.

CDR3 nucleotide sequence: TGTGCCAGTAGTATCCCCGGGGGCAATGAGCAGTTCTTC. It encodes CASSIPGGNEQFF. The V and J genes are TRBV19 and TRBJ2-1; tentative D call: TRBD2 (6 bases). Germline V gene data show CDR1 as LNHDA and CDR2 as SQIVND (reference sequence). The V end was cut by 3 bases, the J end by 6 bases, with 9 bases between. The CDR3 contains 13 residues. Together with reference TRBV19 and TRBJ2-1, the CDR3 gives the full variable domain: DGGITQSPKYLFRKEGQNVTLSCEQNLNHDAMYWYRQDPGQGLRLIYYSQIVNDFQKGDIAEGYSVSREKKESFPLTVTSAQKNPTAFYLCASSIPGGNEQFFGPGTRLTVL.

The chain links TRBV6-6 to TRBJ2-7; D is perhaps TRBD1 (5 bases). The germline V gene has CDR1 MNHNY and CDR2 SVGAGI (reference sequence). The CDR3 is 11 residues long. V dropped 10 bases and J dropped 7 bases, with 14 bases sitting between them. The CDR3 sequence is CATRQFLEQYF. The DNA of the CDR3 is TGTGCCACCCGACAGTTCCTGGAGCAGTACTTC.

This sequence joins TRBV19 and TRBJ1-5; possible D gene TRBD1, 6 bases. This CDR3 region has 14 residues. The ends were cut back, 4 bases at V and 6 bases at J, with 13 bases in the middle. Germline V lookup: CDR1 LNHDA, CDR2 SQIVND (reference sequence). The CDR3 loop reads CASSTQGGGQPQHF. The DNA of the CDR3 is TGTGCCAGTAGTACACAGGGAGGGGGTCAGCCCCAGCATTTT.

V is TRBV27 and J is TRBJ2-5; D unresolved. This CDR3 has 11 residues. The V end was cut by 3 bases, the J end by 7 bases, with 6 bases between. The germline gives CDR1 MNHEY, CDR2 SMNVEV (reference sequence). The CDR3 nucleotides are TGTGCCAGCAGTTTCTCGGGGACCCAGTACTTC. It is translated as CASSFSGTQYF.

This rearrangement joins TRBV27 to TRBJ1-2, with D possibly matching TRBD1 (5 bases). In germline, CDR1 is MNHEY, CDR2 SMNVEV (reference sequence). Trimming removed 3 bases from V and 4 bases from J, with 6 bases in between. This CDR3 contains 12 residues. CDR3 bases: TGTGCCAGCAGTTTTAGGGGCTATGGCTACACCTTC. Encoded protein: CASSFRGYGYTF.

This chain connects TRBV25-1 to TRBJ1-2, with 8 nucleotides matching TRBD1. J lost 5 bases, V lost 4 bases, and 3 bases had no gene match. The CDR3 has 13 residues. Per the germline V gene, CDR1 is MGHDK and CDR2 is SYGVNS. CDR3 residues: CASSATGAYGYTF. CDR3 DNA sequence: TGTGCCAGCAGTGCGACAGGGGCTTATGGCTACACCTTC.

J is TRBJ2-7 and V is TRBV9; D is possibly TRBD2 (5 bases). Per the germline V gene, CDR1 is SGDLS and CDR2 is YYNGEE. The V gene lost 4 bases and the J gene lost 6 bases, with 23 bases spanning the gap. CDR3 size: 16 residues. The CDR3 sequence is CASSTSSRAGVGEQYF. In DNA, the CDR3 is TGTGCCAGCAGCACATCCTCCCGGGCCGGGGTTGGCGAGCAGTACTTC.

This clone has a handful of counts. The genes are TRBV19 and TRBJ1-5; D unclear. This CDR3 comprises 16 residues. Germline lookup yields CDR1 LNHDA and CDR2 SQIVND (reference sequence). V gave up 7 bases and J gave up 7 bases, with 23 bases separating them. The chain's CDR3 is CASNIGRNPGLQPQHF. CDR3 sequence (DNA): TGTGCCAGTAATATCGGTCGCAACCCGGGTTTGCAGCCCCAGCATTTT.

This clone turned up a few times. The gene calls are TRBV11-2 and TRBJ2-1; D may be TRBD2 (6 bases). Trimming stripped 1 base from V and 8 bases from J, with 15 bases between. CDR3 length: 15 residues. Germline CDR1 SGHAT, CDR2 FQNNGV. CDR3 nucleotide sequence: TGTGCCAGCAGCTTAGCCGCGGGACCCACAGATGAGCAGTTCTTC. This codes for CASSLAAGPTDEQFF.

The chain recombines TRBV7-9 with TRBJ1-1, with 7 bases identical to TRBD1. V was pared by 4 bases and J by 4 bases, with 6 bases of the junction left unmatched. CDR1 is SEHNR, CDR2 FQNEAQ, per germline (reference sequence). This CDR3 is 14 amino acids long. CDR3 in amino acids: CASSSPPGGTEAFF. CDR3 coding DNA: TGTGCCAGCAGCTCCCCCCCAGGGGGCACTGAAGCTTTCTTT.

V and J are TRBV5-4 and TRBJ2-5, with 12 bases lining up with TRBD2. The CDR3 has 16 amino acids. Germline CDR1 and CDR2: SGHNT and YYREEE (reference sequence). V dropped 4 bases and J dropped 4; count of bases not matched to a gene: 8. Written as DNA, the CDR3 is TGTGCCAGCAGCCTCCAGACTAGCGGGGGTGGAGAGACCCAGTACTTC. Amino acid sequence: CASSLQTSGGGETQYF.

The rearrangement joins TRBV5-1 to TRBJ2-5; the match to TRBD1 covers 8 bases. This CDR3 is 16 amino acids long. V shed 0 bases and J 3 bases; nucleotides not matched to a gene: 7. CDR1 is SGHRS, CDR2 YFSETQ, per germline. The CDR3, as DNA: TGCGCCAGCAGCTTGGACCGGCAGGGGGCGGAAGAGACCCAGTACTTC. This translates into CASSLDRQGAEETQYF. Combining the CDR3 with reference TRBV5-1 and TRBJ2-5 gives the whole variable domain KAGVTQTPRYLIKTRGQQVTLSCSPISGHRSVSWYQQTPGQGLQFLFEYFSETQRNKGNFPGRFSGRQFSNSRSEMNVSTLELGDSALYLCASSLDRQGAEETQYFGPGTRLLVL.

V and J are TRBV5-8 and TRBJ2-7, with 8 bases fitting TRBD1. The CDR3 is 16 residues long. Germline V gene data show CDR1 as SGHTS and CDR2 as YDEGEE. The trim removed 4 bases at V and 0 bases at J, leaving 9 bases unmatched. CDR3 nucleotides: TGTGCCAGCAGCCGCTCGCGACAGGGGACCTCCTACGAGCAGTACTTC. Translating gives CASSRSRQGTSYEQYF.

V usage is TRBV5-4 and J usage is TRBJ1-4, with D possibly being TRBD1 (6 bases). Germline CDR1 reads SGHNT; CDR2 reads YYREEE (reference sequence). The CDR3 loop spans 14 amino acids. The germline V and J ends were trimmed by 0 bases and 7 bases, with 10 bases remaining between them. The chain's CDR3 is CASSLEQGSEKLFF. In DNA form, the CDR3 reads TGTGCCAGCAGCTTGGAACAGGGAAGTGAAAAACTGTTTTTT.

This rearrangement joins TRBV5-1 to TRBJ1-6, with 7 bases that match TRBD1. Germline CDR1 SGHRS, CDR2 YFSETQ. This CDR3 spans 15 amino acids. V shed 4 bases, J shed 5 bases, and the junction held 6 bases outside the gene matches. The DNA of the CDR3 is TGCGCCAGCAGCCGCTCCGGGACAGATAATTCACCCCTCCACTTT. Its protein product is CASSRSGTDNSPLHF.

This clone was recorded only once. The CDR3 DNA sequence: TGTGCCAGCAGCAACCGGGACTACCCGAGCACAGATACGCAGTATTTT. Residues: CASSNRDYPSTDTQYF. V gene TRBV7-6 combines with J gene TRBJ2-3, with 7 bases that match TRBD2. The CDR3 is 16 amino acids. Germline CDR1 is SGHVS and CDR2 is FNYEAQ. Unmatched junction bases numbered 8, after V lost 5 bases and J lost 0 bases.

Only a few counts were recorded for this clone. The chain links TRBV2 to TRBJ1-6; TRBD1 might be the D (5 bases). Trimming shortened V by 1 base and J by 5 bases, and 9 bases separated the two germline ends. This CDR3 contains 15 residues. Germline V lookup: CDR1 SNHLY, CDR2 FYNNEI. CDR3 region: CASSEVGRHNSPLHF. As DNA, the CDR3 is TGTGCCAGCAGTGAAGTGGGGCGCCATAATTCACCCCTCCACTTT.